In its sample, the clone carrying this T cell receptor (beta chain) was seen a few times. The sample belongs to a study of CD8+ T cells in alopecia areata. The CDR3 length is 14 residues. V was pared by 7 bases and J by 0 bases, with 12 bases between. The germline V gene has CDR1 LNHDA and CDR2 SQIVND (reference sequence). The sequencing template was cDNA reverse transcribed from extracted RNA. Using immunoSEQ multiplex PCR, the repertoire was profiled, and TCRdb retains in-frame clones only, with some absent. The profile shows about 100,000 clones, 55% to 75% of them singletons. The sample was CD8+ T cells sorted from blood. The clonotype originates from a human donor in good health. This rearrangement joins TRBV19 to TRBJ1-2; weak D call: TRBD1 (5 bases). CDR3 DNA sequence: TGTGCCAGTACCCTCACGACAGCTAACTATGGCTACACCTTC. Its translation is CASTLTTANYGYTF.